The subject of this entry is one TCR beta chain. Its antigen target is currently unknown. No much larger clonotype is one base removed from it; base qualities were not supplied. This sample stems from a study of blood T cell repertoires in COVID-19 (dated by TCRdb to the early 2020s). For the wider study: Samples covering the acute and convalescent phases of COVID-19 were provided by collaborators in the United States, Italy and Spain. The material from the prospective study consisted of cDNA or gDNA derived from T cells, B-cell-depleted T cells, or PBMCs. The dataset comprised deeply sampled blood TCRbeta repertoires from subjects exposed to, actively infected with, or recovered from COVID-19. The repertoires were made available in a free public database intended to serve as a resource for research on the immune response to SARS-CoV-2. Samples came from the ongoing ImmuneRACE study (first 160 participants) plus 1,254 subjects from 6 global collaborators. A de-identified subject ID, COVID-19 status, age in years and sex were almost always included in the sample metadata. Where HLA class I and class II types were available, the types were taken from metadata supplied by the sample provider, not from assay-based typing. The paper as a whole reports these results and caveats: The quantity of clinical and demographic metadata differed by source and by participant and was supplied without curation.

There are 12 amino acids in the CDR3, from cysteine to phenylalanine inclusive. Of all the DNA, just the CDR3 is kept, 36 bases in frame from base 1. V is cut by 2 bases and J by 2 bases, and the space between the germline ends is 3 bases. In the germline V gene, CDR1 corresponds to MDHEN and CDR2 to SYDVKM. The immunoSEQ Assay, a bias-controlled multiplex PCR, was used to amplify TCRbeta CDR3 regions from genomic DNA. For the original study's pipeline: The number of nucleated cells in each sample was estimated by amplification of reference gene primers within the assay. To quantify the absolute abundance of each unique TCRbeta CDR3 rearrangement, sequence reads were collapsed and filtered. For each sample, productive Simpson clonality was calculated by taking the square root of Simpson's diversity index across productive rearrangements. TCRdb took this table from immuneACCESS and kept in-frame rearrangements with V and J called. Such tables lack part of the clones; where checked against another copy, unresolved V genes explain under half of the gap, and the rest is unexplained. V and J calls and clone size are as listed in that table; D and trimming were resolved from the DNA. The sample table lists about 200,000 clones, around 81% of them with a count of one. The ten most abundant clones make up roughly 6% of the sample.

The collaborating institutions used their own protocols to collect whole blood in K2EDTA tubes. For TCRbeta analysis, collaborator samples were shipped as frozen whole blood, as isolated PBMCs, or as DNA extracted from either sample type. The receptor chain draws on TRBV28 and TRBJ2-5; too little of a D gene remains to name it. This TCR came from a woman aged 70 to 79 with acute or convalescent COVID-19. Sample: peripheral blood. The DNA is TGTGCCAGCAGTTTACGGCAAGAGACCCAGTACTTC. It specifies CASSLRQETQYF.